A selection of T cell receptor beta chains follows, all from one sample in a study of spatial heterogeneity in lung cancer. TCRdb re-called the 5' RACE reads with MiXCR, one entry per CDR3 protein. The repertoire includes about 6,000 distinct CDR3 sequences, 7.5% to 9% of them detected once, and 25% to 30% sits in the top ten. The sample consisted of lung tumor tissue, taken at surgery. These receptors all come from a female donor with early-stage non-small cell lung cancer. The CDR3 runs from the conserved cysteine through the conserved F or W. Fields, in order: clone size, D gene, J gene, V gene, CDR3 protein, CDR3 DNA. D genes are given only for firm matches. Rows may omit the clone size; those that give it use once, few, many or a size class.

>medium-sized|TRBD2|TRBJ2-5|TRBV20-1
CSARDLGGGASETQYF
TGCAGTGCTAGAGATTTAGGCGGGGGGGCGTCAGAGACCCAGTACTTC
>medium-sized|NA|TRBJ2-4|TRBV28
CASSGPAHEGRKNIQYF
TGTGCCAGCAGTGGCCCAGCACACGAGGGTAGAAAAAACATTCAGTACTTC
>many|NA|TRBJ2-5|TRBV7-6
CASSLLENRVRETQYF
TGTGCCAGCAGCTTATTGGAGAACAGGGTACGAGAGACCCAGTACTTC
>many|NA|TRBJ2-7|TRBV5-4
CASSFAQPSGSYEQYF
TGTGCCAGCAGCTTCGCTCAACCCAGCGGCTCCTACGAGCAGTACTTC
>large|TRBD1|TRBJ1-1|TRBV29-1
CSVEWQGGTEAFF
TGCAGCGTTGAATGGCAGGGGGGGACTGAAGCTTTCTTT
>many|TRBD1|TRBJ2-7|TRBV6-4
CASRKRQGLTGVEYEQYF
TGTGCCAGCAGAAAAAGACAGGGCCTAACCGGGGTGGAATACGAGCAGTACTTC
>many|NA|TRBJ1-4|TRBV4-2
CASSQDGGNEKLFF
TGTGCCAGCAGCCAAGATGGGGGGAACGAAAAACTGTTTTTT
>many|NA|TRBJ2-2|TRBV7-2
CASSFGGGGAYTGELFF
TGTGCCAGCAGCTTCGGTGGCGGAGGGGCGTACACCGGGGAGCTGTTTTTT
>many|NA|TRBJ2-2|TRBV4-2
CASSQEEGTGELFF
TGTGCCAGCAGCCAAGAAGAGGGCACCGGGGAGCTGTTTTTT
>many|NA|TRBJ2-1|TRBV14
CASSQGPWEQFF
TGTGCCAGCAGCCAGGGCCCCTGGGAGCAGTTCTTC
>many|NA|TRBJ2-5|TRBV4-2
CASSQDLRGETQYF
TGTGCCAGCAGCCAAGATCTAAGAGGAGAGACCCAGTACTTC
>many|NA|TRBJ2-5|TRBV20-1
CSASYASQETQYF
TGCAGTGCTAGTTACGCCAGCCAAGAGACCCAGTACTTC
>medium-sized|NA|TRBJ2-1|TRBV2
CASSLLSEQFF
TGTGCCAGCTCCCTCCTGAGCGAGCAGTTCTTC
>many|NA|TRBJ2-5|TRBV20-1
CSADGQQETQYF
TGCAGTGCTGATGGACAGCAAGAGACCCAGTACTTC
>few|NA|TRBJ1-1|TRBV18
CASSPGLNTEAFF
TGTGCCAGCTCACCCGGCCTGAACACTGAAGCTTTCTTT
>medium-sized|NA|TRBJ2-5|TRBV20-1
CSATGADQETQYF
TGCAGTGCTACCGGGGCTGACCAAGAGACCCAGTACTTC
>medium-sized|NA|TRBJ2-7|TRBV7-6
CASSRSLSYEQYF
TGTGCCAGCAGCCGTAGTCTGTCCTACGAGCAGTACTTC
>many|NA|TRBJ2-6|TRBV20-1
CSARASGSGANVLTF
TGCAGTGCTAGAGCGTCGGGCTCTGGGGCCAACGTCCTGACTTTC
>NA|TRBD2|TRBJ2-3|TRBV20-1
CSARMELAEKYF
TGCAGTGCTAGAATGGAACTAGCGGAGAAGTATTTT
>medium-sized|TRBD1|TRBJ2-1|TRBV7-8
CASSSAGQGAGEQFF
TGTGCCAGCAGCTCCGCAGGACAGGGGGCGGGTGAGCAGTTCTTC
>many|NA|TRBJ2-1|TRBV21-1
CASSRIPSVTEQFF
TGTGCCAGCAGCAGGATCCCCTCTGTGACAGAGCAGTTCTTC
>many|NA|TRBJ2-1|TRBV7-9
CASSLALTVSSYNEQFF
TGTGCCAGCAGCTTAGCGCTGACTGTTAGCTCCTACAATGAGCAGTTCTTC
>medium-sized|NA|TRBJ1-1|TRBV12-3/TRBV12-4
CASSFGRNTEAFF
TGTGCCAGCAGTTTTGGGCGGAACACTGAAGCTTTCTTT
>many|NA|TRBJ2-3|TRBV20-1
CSARPGPDTQYF
TGCAGTGCGCGACCAGGGCCAGATACGCAGTATTTT
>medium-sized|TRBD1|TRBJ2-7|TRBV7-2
CASSLTGVPYEQYF
TGTGCCAGCAGCTTGACAGGGGTCCCCTACGAGCAGTACTTC
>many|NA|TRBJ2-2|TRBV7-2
CASSSVGAGGGELFF
TGTGCCAGCAGCTCCGTAGGAGCCGGGGGCGGGGAGCTGTTTTTT